This T cell receptor (beta chain) is drawn from a study of blood T cell repertoires in COVID-19 (dated by TCRdb to the early 2020s). Describing the broader study: The collaborator samples originated in the United States, Italy and Spain and spanned the acute and convalescent phases of COVID-19. The prospective study material was composed of cDNA or gDNA derived from T cells, B-cell-depleted T cells, or PBMCs. The dataset comprised deeply sampled blood TCRbeta repertoires from subjects exposed to, actively infected with, or recovered from COVID-19. The repertoires were released in a freely available public database intended as a resource for research on the immune response to SARS-CoV-2. The samples were drawn from two sources: the first 160 participants of the ongoing ImmuneRACE study, and over 1,000 subjects contributed by 6 global collaborators. A de-identified subject ID, COVID-19 status, age in years and sex were almost always included in the sample metadata. HLA class I and class II types, where available, came from metadata supplied by the sample provider rather than from assay-based typing.

The immunoSEQ Assay, a bias-controlled multiplex PCR, was used to amplify TCRbeta CDR3 regions from genomic DNA. Per the authors' processing: Within the assay, amplification of reference gene primers was used to estimate how many nucleated cells each sample contained. To quantify the absolute abundance of each unique TCRbeta CDR3 rearrangement, sequence reads were collapsed and filtered. Productive Simpson clonality was computed per sample as the square root of Simpson's diversity index over productive rearrangements. Held by TCRdb, this immuneACCESS table contains in-frame sequences only and omits some clones. Under half of the omission traces to an unresolved V gene where checked; the cause of the rest is unknown. V and J calls and clone size are as listed in that table; D and trimming were resolved from the DNA. Across this sample there are approximately 530,000 clones, with 70% to 90% seen only once. The top ten clones comprise roughly 8.3% of the sample.

To note about this clone: Its recognized antigen is unknown. The record has no base qualities; no much larger clone is one base away.

In Seattle, one collaborating source enrolled patients while the infection was active and tracked those patients longitudinally over the course of disease. Each collaborating institution followed its own protocols to collect whole blood in K2EDTA tubes. For TCRbeta analysis, collaborators shipped samples as frozen whole blood, isolated PBMCs, or DNA extracted from either of those sample types. Points the paper makes about the study in general: How much clinical and demographic metadata was included differed by source and by participant, and the metadata was provided uncurated.

The germline V gene provides CDR1 MNHEY and CDR2 SVGAGI. Including the terminal cysteine and phenylalanine, the CDR3 comprises 15 residues. Solely the CDR3 DNA is kept, with 45 bases framed from the first base. V gives up 10 bases and J gives up 2 bases, and the segment between their germline ends measures 18 bases. The TCR sequence derives from a woman between 45 and 60 years old with COVID-19, enrolled during active disease. Source material: peripheral blood. The V gene is TRBV6-5 and the J gene is TRBJ1-5, with the D gene too uncertain to name. The CDR3 in this case is CATGLRRGGNQPQHF. In nucleotide form, the sequence is TGTGCCACCGGGTTGCGACGGGGAGGCAATCAGCCCCAGCATTTT.